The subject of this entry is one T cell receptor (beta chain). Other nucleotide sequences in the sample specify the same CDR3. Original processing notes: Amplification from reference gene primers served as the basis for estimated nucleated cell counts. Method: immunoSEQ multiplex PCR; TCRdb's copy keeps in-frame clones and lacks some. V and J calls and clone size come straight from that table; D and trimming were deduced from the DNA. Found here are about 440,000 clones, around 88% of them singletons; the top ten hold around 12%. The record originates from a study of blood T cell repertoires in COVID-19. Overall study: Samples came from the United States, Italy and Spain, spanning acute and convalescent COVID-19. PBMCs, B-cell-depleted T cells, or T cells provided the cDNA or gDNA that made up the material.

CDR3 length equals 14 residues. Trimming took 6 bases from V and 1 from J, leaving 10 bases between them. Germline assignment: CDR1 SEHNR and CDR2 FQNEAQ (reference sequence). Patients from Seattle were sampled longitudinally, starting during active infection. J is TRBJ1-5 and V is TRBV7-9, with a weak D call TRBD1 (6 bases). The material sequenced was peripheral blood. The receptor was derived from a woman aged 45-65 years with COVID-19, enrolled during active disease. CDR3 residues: CASSPTGSNQPQHF. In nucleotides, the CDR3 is TGTGCCAGCAGTCCTACAGGGAGCAATCAGCCCCAGCATTTT.